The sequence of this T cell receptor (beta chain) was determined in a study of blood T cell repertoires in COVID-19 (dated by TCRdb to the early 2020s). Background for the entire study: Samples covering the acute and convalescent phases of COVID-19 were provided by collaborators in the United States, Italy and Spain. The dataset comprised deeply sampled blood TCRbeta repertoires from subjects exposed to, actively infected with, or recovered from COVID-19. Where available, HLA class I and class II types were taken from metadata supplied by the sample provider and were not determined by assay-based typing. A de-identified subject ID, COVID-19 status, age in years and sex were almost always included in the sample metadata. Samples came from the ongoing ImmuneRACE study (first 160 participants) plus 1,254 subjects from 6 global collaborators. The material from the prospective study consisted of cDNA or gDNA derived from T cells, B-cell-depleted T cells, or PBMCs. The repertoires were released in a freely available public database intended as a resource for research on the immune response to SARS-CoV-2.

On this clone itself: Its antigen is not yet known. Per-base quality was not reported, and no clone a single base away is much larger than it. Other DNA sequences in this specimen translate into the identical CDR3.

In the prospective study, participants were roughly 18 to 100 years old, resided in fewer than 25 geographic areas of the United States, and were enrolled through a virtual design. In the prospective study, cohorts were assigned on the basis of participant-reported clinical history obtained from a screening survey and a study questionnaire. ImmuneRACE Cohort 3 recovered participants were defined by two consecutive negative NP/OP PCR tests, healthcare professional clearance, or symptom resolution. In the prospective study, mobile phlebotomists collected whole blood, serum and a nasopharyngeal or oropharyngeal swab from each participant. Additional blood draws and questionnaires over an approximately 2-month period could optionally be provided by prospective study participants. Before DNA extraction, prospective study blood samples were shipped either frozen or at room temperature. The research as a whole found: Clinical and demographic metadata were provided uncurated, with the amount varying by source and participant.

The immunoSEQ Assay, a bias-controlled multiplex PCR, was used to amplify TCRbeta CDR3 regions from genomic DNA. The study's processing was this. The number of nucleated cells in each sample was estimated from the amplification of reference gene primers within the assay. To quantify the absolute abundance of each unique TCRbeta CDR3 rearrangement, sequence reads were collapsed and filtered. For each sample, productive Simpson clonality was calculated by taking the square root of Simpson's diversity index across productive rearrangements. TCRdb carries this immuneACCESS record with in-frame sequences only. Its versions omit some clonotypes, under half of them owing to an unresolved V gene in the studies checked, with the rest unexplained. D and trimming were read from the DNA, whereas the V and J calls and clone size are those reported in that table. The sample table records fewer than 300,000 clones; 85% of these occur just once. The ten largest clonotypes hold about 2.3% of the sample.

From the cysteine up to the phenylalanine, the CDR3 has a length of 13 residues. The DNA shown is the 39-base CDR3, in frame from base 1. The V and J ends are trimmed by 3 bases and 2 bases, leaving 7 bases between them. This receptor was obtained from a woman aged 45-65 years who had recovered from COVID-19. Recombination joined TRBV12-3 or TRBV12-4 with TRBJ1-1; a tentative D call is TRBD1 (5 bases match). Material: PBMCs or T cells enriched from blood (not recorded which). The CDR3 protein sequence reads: CASSLGGNTEAFF. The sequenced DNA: TGTGCCAGCAGTTTGGGGGGAAACACTGAAGCTTTCTTT.